This T cell receptor (beta chain) was sequenced during a study of beta chain features in type 1 diabetes (dated by TCRdb to the late 2010s). Study-level background: No differences in mean age, gender distribution, total cell number or subset yield were found between patients and healthy donors. A total of roughly 100 million sorted cells were examined across all samples, and a strong correlation was observed between cell number per subset and RNA yield. In the study, recently diagnosed type 1 diabetes patients and matched healthy donors were compared on the TCRB repertoires of their sorted circulating CD4+ T cell subsets. Naive and central memory subsets were obtained from all 30 or so donors, but regulatory and stem cell-like memory subsets were isolated from only 8 patients and roughly eight healthy donors.

Each donor gave one peripheral blood draw, averaging roughly 100 mL, which was collected into heparinised tubes. Naive, central memory, regulatory and stem cell-like memory CD4+ T cells were sorted on a BD FACSAria II using a panel including CD45RO, CCR7, CD25, CD127, CD95 and CD27. Every sorted population had a purity above 95%. Right away, PBMCs were isolated by Lymphoprep density gradient centrifugation and were stained directly, with no culture step. Samples were stained and sorted in pairs, with one healthy donor and one patient per experiment, so that batch effects were minimized. Study-wide conclusions, independent of this receptor: Only small numbers of individuals were included in the HLA sub-analyses, which left unresolved whether HLA type had any influence on TCRB rearrangement. The naive, central memory and regulatory TCRB repertoires appeared to resemble one another more closely among patients than among healthy donors. A moderate but significant shortening of TCRB CDR3 length was observed in type 1 diabetes patients in all four CD4+ subsets. PCR may preferentially amplify shorter templates, but because patient and control samples were amplified and corrected together, any resulting skew would affect both groups equally. Fewer insertions and more nucleotide deletions at VDJ recombination sites were observed in patients with type 1 diabetes, implying thymic rearrangement abnormalities. Because cDNA was sequenced instead of genomic DNA, activated cells with high expression could be over-represented, although the groups did not differ in activation or CD3 levels.

Including the terminal cysteine and phenylalanine, the CDR3 comprises 17 residues. CDR3 DNA is the only sequence kept; it has 51 bases, read in frame from the first base. Via the germline V gene, CDR1 is MGHRA and CDR2 YSYEKL. V and J are trimmed by 4 bases and 10 bases, and the gene matches miss 15 bases of the junction. Concerning this clone itself: Its specific antigen is unknown. No much larger clonotype is one base removed from it; base qualities were not supplied.

All of the isolated RNA was reverse transcribed with the High Capacity cDNA Reverse Transcription Kit, so expressed TCRB transcripts were sequenced. Naive, central memory and regulatory T cell samples underwent deep immunoSEQ sequencing, averaging roughly 3.3 million total reads per sample. Sorted cells were lysed in RLT buffer and RNA was extracted with DNase-treated RNeasy Micro or Mini kits, depending on cell number. Each cell subset was processed on its own to prevent cross-contamination, while patient and healthy donor samples were processed together. Using the immunoSEQ multiplex PCR, TCRB sequences were amplified from cDNA into 87-bp fragments spanning the CDR3 region. Sequencing of the amplicons was done on the Illumina HiSeq platform. As for the authors' bioinformatics: Synthetic template baselines were used to correct PCR bias computationally, reads within Hamming distance 2 were collapsed together, and singletons that could not be merged were discarded. By aligning reads against IMGT, V, D and J genes, CDR3 length, and insertions or deletions at six rearrangement sites were assigned. Within each subset, clonotype counts were normalized to sorted cell number, and only after that were true diversity and Gini coefficients computed with the tcR R package. The overlap coefficient, calculated on TCRB nucleotide sequences, was used to measure repertoire sharing. As a proxy for the pre-selection repertoire, out-of-frame TCRB sequences from naive cells were analyzed. TCRdb stores this immuneACCESS table with in-frame sequences only. Part of the clones is absent; in the studies checked, under half of the shortfall reflects unresolved V genes, and no reason is known for the rest. V and J calls and clone size come straight from that table; D and trimming were deduced from the DNA. The sample table shows 300,000 to 350,000 clones, and about 20% are seen once. The leading ten clones occupy 0.044% of the sample.

Recombination joined TRBV4-1 with TRBJ1-6, with 8 bases aligning to TRBD1. Sample: naive CD4+ T cells from blood. The meaning of the sample's cell subset or site label: true naive CD4+ T cells. This receptor was identified in a woman aged 18-29 years in good health. This receptor has the CDR3 CASSLFVFRGPGSPLHF. The DNA sequence follows: TGCGCCAGCAGCCTTTTCGTATTCAGGGGGCCGGGATCACCCCTCCACTTT.